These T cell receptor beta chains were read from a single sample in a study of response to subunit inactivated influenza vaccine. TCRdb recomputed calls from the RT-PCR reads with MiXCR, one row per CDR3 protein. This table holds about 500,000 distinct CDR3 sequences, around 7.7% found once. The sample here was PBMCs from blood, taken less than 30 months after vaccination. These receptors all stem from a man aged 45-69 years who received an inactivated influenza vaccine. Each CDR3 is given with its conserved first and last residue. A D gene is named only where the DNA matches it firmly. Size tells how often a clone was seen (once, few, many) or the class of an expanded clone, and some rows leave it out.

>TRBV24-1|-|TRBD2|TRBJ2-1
CATRAGTSRYEQFF
TGTGCCACCAGGGCCGGGACTAGTCGGTATGAGCAGTTCTTC
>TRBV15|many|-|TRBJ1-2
CATSGDRVGYGYTF
TGTGCCACCAGCGGGGACCGCGTCGGCTATGGCTACACCTTC
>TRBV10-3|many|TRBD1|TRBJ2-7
CAIRPDRATYEQYF
TGTGCCATCAGACCGGACAGGGCAACCTACGAGCAGTACTTC
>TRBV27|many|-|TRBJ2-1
CASSLYGYEQFF
TGTGCCAGCAGTTTATACGGGTATGAGCAGTTCTTC
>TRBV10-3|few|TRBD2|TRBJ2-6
CAIMRLAGPSGANVLTF
TGTGCCATCATGAGGCTAGCGGGTCCCTCTGGGGCCAACGTCCTGACTTTC
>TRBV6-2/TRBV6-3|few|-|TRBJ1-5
CASSYLDTNQPQHF
TGTGCCAGCAGTTACTTGGATACAAATCAGCCCCAGCATTTT
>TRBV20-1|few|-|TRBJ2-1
CSASVGELYNEQFF
TGCAGTGCTAGTGTGGGAGAGCTATACAATGAGCAGTTCTTC
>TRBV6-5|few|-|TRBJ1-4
CASSYGTNEKLFF
TGTGCCAGCAGTTACGGGACGAATGAAAAACTGTTTTTT
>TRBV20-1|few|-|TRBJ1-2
CSLGDNYGYTF
TGCAGCCTGGGGGATAACTATGGCTACACCTTC
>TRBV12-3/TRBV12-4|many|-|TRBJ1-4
CASSRGLSATNEKLFF
TGTGCCAGCAGTAGGGGCCTCTCTGCAACTAATGAAAAACTGTTTTTT
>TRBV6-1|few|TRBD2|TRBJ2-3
CASRWTLAGGPYLRTDTQYF
TGTGCCAGCAGGTGGACGCTGGCGGGAGGGCCTTATCTACGCACAGATACGCAGTATTTT
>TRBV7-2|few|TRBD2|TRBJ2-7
CASSLVAGDLYEQYF
TGTGCCAGCAGCTTAGTTGCGGGAGATCTTTACGAGCAGTACTTC
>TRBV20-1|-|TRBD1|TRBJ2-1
CSASHIRDRGRNEQFF
TGCAGTGCTTCACACATCCGGGACAGGGGGCGGAATGAGCAGTTCTTC
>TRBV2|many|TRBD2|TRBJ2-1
CASSGTSGESSYNEQFF
TGTGCCAGCAGCGGGACTAGCGGGGAAAGCTCCTACAATGAGCAGTTCTTC
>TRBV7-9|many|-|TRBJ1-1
CASSKGGMGGIEAFF
TGTGCCAGCAGCAAAGGGGGTATGGGGGGTATTGAAGCTTTCTTT
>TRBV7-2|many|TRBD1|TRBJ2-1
CASSLVRTGGQFF
TGTGCCAGCAGCTTAGTTAGAACAGGGGGACAGTTCTTC
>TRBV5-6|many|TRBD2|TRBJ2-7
CASSFSSGGTYEQYF
TGTGCCAGCAGCTTCTCTAGCGGGGGGACCTACGAGCAGTACTTC
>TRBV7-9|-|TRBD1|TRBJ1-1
CASSPTGGSPEAFF
TGTGCCAGCAGCCCGACAGGGGGGAGCCCCGAAGCTTTCTTT
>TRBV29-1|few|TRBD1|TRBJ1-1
CSVDLTGDTEAFF
TGCAGCGTTGACCTGACAGGGGACACTGAAGCTTTCTTT
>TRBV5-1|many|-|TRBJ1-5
CASSSSWDQPQHF
TGCGCCAGCAGCTCTAGCTGGGATCAGCCCCAGCATTTT
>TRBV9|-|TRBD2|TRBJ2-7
CASSPLGGGTYEQYF
TGTGCCAGCAGCCCCCTCGGGGGGGGCACCTACGAGCAGTACTTC
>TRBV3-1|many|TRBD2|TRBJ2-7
CASSQGRLAVYEQYF
TGTGCCAGCAGCCAAGGGCGACTAGCGGTTTACGAGCAGTACTTC
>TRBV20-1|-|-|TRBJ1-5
CSARKGDQPQHF
TGCAGTGCTAGAAAGGGAGATCAGCCCCAGCATTTT
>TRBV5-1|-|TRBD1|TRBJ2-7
CASSGTGGGYEQYF
TGCGCCAGCAGCGGGACAGGGGGTGGTTACGAGCAGTACTTC
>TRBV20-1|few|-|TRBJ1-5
CSARDQGKAGPQHF
TGCAGTGCTAGAGACCAGGGGAAGGCGGGGCCCCAGCATTTT
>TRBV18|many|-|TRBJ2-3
CASSPPFPRQSDTQYF
TGTGCCAGCTCACCACCCTTCCCTCGACAATCGGATACGCAGTATTTT
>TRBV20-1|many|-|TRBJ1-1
CSAPLRGEAFF
TGCAGTGCACCCCTTCGGGGCGAAGCTTTCTTT
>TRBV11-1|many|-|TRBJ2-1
CASSSRDTYNEQFF
TGTGCCAGCAGCTCACGGGACACCTACAATGAGCAGTTCTTC